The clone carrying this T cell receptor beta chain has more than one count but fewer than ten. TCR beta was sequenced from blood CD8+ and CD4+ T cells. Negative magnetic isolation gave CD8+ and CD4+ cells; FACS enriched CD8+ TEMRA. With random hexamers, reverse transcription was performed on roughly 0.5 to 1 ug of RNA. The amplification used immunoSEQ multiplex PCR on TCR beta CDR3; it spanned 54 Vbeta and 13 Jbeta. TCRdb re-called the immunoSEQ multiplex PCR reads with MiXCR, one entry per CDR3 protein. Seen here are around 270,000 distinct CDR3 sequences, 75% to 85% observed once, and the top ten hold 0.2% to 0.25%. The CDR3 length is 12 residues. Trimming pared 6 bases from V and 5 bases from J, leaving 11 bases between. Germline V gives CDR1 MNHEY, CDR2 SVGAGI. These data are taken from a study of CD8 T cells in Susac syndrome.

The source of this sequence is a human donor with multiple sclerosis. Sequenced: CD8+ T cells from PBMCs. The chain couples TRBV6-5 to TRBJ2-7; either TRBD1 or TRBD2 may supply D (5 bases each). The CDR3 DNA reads TGTGCCAGCAGCCCTCGGGGCCACGAGCAGTACTTC. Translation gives CASSPRGHEQYF.